These 5 T cell receptor beta chains came from one sample sequenced in a study of cytotoxic CD8 clonotypes in ibrutinib-treated CLL. Produced via immunoSEQ multiplex PCR; TCRdb's table is partial and in-frame only. The data contain approximately 23,000 clones, roughly 75% of them seen just once; the ten biggest clones take up roughly 7.9%. The sample here was PBMCs, taken before ibrutinib treatment. All receptors come from a human donor with chronic lymphocytic leukemia.

The chain joins TRBV25-1 to TRBJ2-3; 8 positions match TRBD1. There are 16 residues in the CDR3. CDR1 MGHDK and CDR2 SYGVNS come from the germline V gene. Germline trimming cut 5 bases from V and 2 bases from J; bases unmatched to any gene: 9. CDR3 sequence reads: CASSRTGTGATDTQYF. In nucleotides, the CDR3 is TGTGCCAGCAGTAGGACCGGGACAGGAGCCACAGATACGCAGTATTTT.

The chain uses TRBV4-2 and TRBJ2-1; the D gene is possibly TRBD2 (6 bases). The CDR3 extends over 17 amino acids. Trimming shortened V by 0 bases and J by 4 bases, and 16 bases separated the two germline ends. Looked up from germline, CDR1 is LGHNA and CDR2 is YNFKEQ. DNA of the CDR3: TGTGCCAGCAGCCAAGATGGGACTCAGGGCTCGTACAATGAGCAGTTCTTC. Its translation: CASSQDGTQGSYNEQFF.

V is TRBV28 and J is TRBJ1-2, with 12 positions matching TRBD1. This CDR3 has 17 amino acids. J was trimmed by 5 bases and V by 0 bases; bases with no gene match: 7. The germline V gene encodes CDR1 MDHEN and CDR2 SYDVKM. The CDR3 sequence: CASSLWGTGGEGYGYTF. For the CDR3, the DNA is TGTGCCAGCAGTTTATGGGGGACAGGGGGCGAAGGGTATGGCTACACCTTC.

The CDR3 spells CASSMVSHIASNQPQHF. The CDR3 nucleotides are TGTGCCAGTAGTATGGTGTCACATATTGCGTCCAATCAGCCCCAGCATTTT. The chain carries TRBV19 and TRBJ1-5, with D hard to call. Trimming took off 3 bases at V and 3 bases at J, with 18 bases between the two ends. CDR1 and CDR2 from the germline V gene are LNHDA and SQIVND (reference sequence). This CDR3 spans 17 amino acids.

This rearrangement joins TRBV9 to TRBJ1-5; perhaps TRBD1 as D (5 bases). V gave up 4 bases and J gave up 5 bases, with 16 bases separating them. The germline V gene has CDR1 SGDLS and CDR2 YYNGEE. The CDR3 has 15 amino acids. CDR3 nucleotides: TGTGCCAGCAGCACTCACTCAGGGTACGATCAGCCCCAGCATTTT. Translated: CASSTHSGYDQPQHF.